The source of this T cell receptor (beta chain) is a study of T-cell memory formation after mild COVID-19. This clonotype was detected many times. In TCRdb, the 5' RACE reads were re-called with MiXCR into one record per CDR3 protein. The data hold approximately 350,000 distinct CDR3 sequences, with 10% to 15% observed a single time. Germline V gene data show CDR1 as SGHRS and CDR2 as YFSETQ. This CDR3 is built from 12 residues. V lost 3 bases to trimming and J lost 3 bases, with 4 bases between them. This chain connects TRBV5-1 to TRBJ2-1; D not resolved. Sequenced sample: PBMCs or a T cell subset sorted from them (not recorded which). This clonotype was sampled from a man younger than 35 who had mild COVID-19 (a few samples of this study predate the infection). Cell type and time point are not known. Here the CDR3 reads CASSSGYNEQFF. In nucleotides, the CDR3 is TGCGCCAGCAGCTCGGGCTACAATGAGCAGTTCTTC.